This T cell receptor beta chain was profiled in a study of regulatory T cells in long-lasting Graves disease. Arm-PCR of CDR3 regions with iRepertoire HTBI primers generated TCR beta libraries. TCRdb analysed the multiplex PCR reads with MiXCR anew, one entry per CDR3 protein. Altogether about 460,000 distinct CDR3 sequences are present, under 25% being singletons, with the ten largest covering around 13%. In this sample, this clonotype turned up many times. What it recognizes is unknown. CDR3 length equals 15 residues. Germline lookup yields CDR1 SGHKS and CDR2 YYEKEE (reference sequence). The V and J ends lost 0 bases and 2 bases respectively, with 11 bases between them. General study results and limits: There was favoring of TRBV28, TRBJ1-2 and TRBJ2-5 in persistent disease. Compared with new cases, persistent Graves' patients showed reduced TCR diversity.

Time point defined: persistent/refractory GD, antithyroid drugs over 5 years with positive TRAb. RNA from PBMCs was the source of the TCR library. Patients came from an endocrinology department in Xi'an, China. The V call is TRBV5-5, the J call TRBJ2-5; D assignment may be TRBD1 or TRBD2 (5 bases each). The sequence derives from a female donor with Graves disease. The sequencing here drew on peripheral blood mononuclear cells (PBMCs), taken when the disease was refractory, from a patient treated with antithyroid drugs. For the CDR3, the DNA is TGTGCCAGCAGCTTGGGTGTGGGACCGCAAGAGACCCAGTACTTC. Residues: CASSLGVGPQETQYF.